This record concerns one TCR beta chain sequence. Preparation of the TCRbeta library used unique molecular identifiers. TCRdb recomputed calls from the PCR reads with MiXCR, one row per CDR3 protein. The sample carries 600,000 or so distinct CDR3 sequences, about 21% recorded once. This record belongs to a study of T-cell reconstitution after alpha-beta-depleted transplantation in children. Trimming cost V 4 bases and J 13 bases, with 23 bases left between them. CDR1 is MNHEY and CDR2 is SMNVEV in the germline V gene (reference sequence). The CDR3 has 15 amino acids. The chain recombines TRBV27 with TRBJ2-1, with D unclear. The material was PBMCs, mostly from graft donor cells, obtained 360 days after TCRalphabeta/CD19-depleted stem cell transplant. This clonotype originated in a boy under three years old who had a stem cell transplant for acute myeloid leukemia, so the T cells may come from the graft donor. The CDR3 nucleotides are TGTGCCAGCAGTTCTCAAATTGCCCCAGAGAAGCAACAGTTCTTC. Amino acids: CASSSQIAPEKQQFF.